This T cell receptor beta chain was captured in a study of control samples from healthy donors and cancer patients. The CDR3 extends over 15 amino acids. Per germline, CDR1 ENHRY and CDR2 SYGVKD. V was cut by 0 bases and J by 0 bases, with 6 bases left in between. Produced via immunoSEQ multiplex PCR; TCRdb's table is partial and in-frame only. The table shows about 170,000 clones, with about nine tenths occurring only once. Sequencing was carried out using blood. The rearrangement links TRBV10-3 to TRBJ1-5; D is uncertain. This receptor was obtained from a woman aged 25-40 years in good health. The CDR3 sequence: CAISESNTSNQPQHF. CDR3 coding DNA: TGTGCCATCAGTGAGTCCAATACTAGCAATCAGCCCCAGCATTTT.